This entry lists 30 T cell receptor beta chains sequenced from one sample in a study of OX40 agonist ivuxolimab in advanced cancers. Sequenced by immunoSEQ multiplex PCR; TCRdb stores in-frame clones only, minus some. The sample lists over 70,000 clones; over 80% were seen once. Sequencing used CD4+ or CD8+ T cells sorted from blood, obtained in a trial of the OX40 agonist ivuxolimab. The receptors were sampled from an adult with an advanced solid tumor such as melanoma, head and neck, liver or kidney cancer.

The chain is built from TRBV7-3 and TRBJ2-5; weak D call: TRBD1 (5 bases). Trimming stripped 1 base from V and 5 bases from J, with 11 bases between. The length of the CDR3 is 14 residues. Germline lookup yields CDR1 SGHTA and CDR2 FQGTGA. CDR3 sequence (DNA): TGTGCCAGCAGCTTAAGTTGGGGCCCGGAGACCCAGTACTTC. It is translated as CASSLSWGPETQYF.

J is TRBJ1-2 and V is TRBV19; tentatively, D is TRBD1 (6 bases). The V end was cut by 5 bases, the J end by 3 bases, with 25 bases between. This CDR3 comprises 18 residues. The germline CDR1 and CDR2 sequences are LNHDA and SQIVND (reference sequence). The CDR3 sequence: CASSPITLTGPRDYGYTF. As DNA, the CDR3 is TGTGCCAGTAGTCCCATTACCCTTACAGGGCCCCGGGACTATGGCTACACCTTC.

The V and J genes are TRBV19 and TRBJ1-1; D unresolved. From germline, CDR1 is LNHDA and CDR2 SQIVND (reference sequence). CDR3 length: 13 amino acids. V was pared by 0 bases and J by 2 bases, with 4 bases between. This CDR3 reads CASSIDPNTEAFF. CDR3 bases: TGTGCCAGTAGTATAGATCCCAACACTGAAGCTTTCTTT.

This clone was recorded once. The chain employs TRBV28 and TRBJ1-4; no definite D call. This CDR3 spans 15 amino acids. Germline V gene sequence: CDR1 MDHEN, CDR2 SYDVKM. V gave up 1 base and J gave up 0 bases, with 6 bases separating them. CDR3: CASSLSAATNEKLFF. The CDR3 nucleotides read TGTGCCAGCAGTTTATCGGCCGCAACTAATGAAAAACTGTTTTTT.

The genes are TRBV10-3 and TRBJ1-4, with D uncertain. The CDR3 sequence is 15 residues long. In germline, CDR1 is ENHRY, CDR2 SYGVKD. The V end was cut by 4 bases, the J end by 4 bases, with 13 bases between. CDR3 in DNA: TGTGCCATCAGTGTCTCCTTGAGGTATAATGAAAAACTGTTTTTT. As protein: CAISVSLRYNEKLFF.

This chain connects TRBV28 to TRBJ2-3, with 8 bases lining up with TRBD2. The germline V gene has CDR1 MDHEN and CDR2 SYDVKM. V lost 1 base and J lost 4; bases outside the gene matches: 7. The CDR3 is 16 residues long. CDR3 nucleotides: TGTGCCAGCAGTTTATCCGCAGCGGGAGAATCAGATACGCAGTATTTT. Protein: CASSLSAAGESDTQYF.

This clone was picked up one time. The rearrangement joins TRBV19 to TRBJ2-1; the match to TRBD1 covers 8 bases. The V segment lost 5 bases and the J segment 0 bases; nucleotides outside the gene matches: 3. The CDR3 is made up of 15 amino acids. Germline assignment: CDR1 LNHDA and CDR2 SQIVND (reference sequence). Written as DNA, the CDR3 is TGTGCCAGTAGTCTTCAGGGGGCCTCCTACAATGAGCAGTTCTTC. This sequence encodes CASSLQGASYNEQFF.

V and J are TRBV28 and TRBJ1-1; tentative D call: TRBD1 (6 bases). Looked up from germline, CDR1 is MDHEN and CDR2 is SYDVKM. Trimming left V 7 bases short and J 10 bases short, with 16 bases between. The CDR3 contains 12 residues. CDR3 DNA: TGTGCCAGCACTAGGGCAGGGGCTGGAGCTTTCTTT. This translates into CASTRAGAGAFF.

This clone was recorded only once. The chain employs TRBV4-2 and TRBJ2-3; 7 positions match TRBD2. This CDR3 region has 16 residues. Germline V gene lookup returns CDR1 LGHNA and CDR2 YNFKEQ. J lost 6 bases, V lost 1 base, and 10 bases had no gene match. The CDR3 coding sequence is TGTGCCAGCAGCCAAGGCGCTGGCGGGAGATTGGATACGCAGTATTTT. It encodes CASSQGAGGRLDTQYF.

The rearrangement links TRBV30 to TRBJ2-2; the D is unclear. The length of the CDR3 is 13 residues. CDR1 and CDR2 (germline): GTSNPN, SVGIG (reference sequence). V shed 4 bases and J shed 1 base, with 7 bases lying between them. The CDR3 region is CAWIPGNTGELFF. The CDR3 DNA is TGTGCCTGGATACCAGGGAACACCGGGGAGCTGTTTTTT.

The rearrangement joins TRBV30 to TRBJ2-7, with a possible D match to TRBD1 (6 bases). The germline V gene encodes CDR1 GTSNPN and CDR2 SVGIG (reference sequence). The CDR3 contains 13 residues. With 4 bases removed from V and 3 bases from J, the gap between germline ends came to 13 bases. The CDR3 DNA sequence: TGTGCCTGGAACCCGGACAGATACTACGAGCAGTACTTC. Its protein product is CAWNPDRYYEQYF.

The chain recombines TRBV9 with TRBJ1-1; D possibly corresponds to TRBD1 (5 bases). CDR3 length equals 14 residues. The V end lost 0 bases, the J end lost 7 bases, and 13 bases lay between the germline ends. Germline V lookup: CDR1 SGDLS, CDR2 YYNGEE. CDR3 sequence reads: CASSVGGAGNEAFF. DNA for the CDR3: TGTGCCAGCAGCGTAGGGGGCGCCGGGAATGAAGCTTTCTTT.

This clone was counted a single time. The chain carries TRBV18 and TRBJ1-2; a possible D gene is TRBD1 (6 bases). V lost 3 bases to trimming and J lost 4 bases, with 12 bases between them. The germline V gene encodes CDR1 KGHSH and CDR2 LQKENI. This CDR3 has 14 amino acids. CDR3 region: CASSPWTEGYGYTF. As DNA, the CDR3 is TGTGCCAGCTCACCTTGGACAGAAGGCTATGGCTACACCTTC.

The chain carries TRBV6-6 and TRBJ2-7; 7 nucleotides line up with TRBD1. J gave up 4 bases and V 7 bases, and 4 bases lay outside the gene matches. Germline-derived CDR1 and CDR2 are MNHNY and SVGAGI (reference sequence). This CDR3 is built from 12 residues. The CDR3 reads CASKGAIYEQYF. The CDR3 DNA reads TGTGCCAGCAAGGGGGCGATTTACGAGCAGTACTTC.

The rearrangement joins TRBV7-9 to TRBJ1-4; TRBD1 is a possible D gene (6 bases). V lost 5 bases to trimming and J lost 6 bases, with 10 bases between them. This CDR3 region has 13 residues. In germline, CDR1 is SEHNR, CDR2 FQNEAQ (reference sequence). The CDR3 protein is CASSTTGYEKLFF. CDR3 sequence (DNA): TGTGCCAGCAGCACTACAGGGTATGAAAAACTGTTTTTT.

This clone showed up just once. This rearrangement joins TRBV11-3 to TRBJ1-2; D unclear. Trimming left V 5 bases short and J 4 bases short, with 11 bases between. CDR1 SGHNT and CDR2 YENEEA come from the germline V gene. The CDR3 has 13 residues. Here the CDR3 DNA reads TGTGCCAGCAGCCAAGGAGTCTTCTATGGCTACACCTTC. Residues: CASSQGVFYGYTF.

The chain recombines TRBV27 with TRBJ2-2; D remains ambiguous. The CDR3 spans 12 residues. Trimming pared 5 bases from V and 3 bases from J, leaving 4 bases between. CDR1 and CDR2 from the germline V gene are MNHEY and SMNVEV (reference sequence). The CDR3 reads CASSGDTGELFF. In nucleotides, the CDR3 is TGTGCCAGCAGTGGGGACACCGGGGAGCTGTTTTTT.

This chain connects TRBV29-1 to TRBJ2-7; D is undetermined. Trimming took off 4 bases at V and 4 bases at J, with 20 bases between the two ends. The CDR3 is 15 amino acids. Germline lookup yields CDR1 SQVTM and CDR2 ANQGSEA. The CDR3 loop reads CSVVGLTPLIYEQYF. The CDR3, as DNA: TGCAGCGTTGTAGGTCTGACACCACTCATTTACGAGCAGTACTTC.

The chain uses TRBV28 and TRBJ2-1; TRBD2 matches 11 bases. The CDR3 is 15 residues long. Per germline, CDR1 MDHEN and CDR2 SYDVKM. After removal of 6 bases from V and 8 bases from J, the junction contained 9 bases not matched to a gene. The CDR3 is CASSSSGRIDYEQFF. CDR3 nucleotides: TGTGCCAGCAGCTCTAGCGGGAGGATAGACTATGAGCAGTTCTTC.

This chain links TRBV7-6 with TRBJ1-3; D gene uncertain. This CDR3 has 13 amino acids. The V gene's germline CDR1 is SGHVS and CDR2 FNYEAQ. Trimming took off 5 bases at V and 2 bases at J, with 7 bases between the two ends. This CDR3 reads CASSPYAGNTIYF. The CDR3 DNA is TGTGCCAGCAGCCCTTACGCTGGAAACACCATATATTTT.

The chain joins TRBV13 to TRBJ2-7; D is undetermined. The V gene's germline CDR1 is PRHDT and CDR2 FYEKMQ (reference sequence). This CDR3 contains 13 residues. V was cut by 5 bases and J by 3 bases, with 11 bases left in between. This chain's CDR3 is CASSPGLGYEQYF. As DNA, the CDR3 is TGTGCCAGCAGCCCTGGGTTGGGCTACGAGCAGTACTTC.

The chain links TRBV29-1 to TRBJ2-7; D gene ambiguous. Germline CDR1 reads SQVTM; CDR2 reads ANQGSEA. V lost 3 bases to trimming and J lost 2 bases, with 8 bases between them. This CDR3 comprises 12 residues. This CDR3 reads CSVEVLPYEQYF. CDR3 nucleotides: TGCAGCGTTGAGGTTCTCCCCTACGAGCAGTACTTC.

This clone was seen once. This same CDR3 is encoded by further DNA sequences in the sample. CDR3 DNA: TGTGCCTGGAGTCTGGGGGGCTCTGGAAACACCATATATTTT. This codes for CAWSLGGSGNTIYF. V and J are TRBV30 and TRBJ1-3, with D possibly being TRBD1 (5 bases). CDR3 size: 14 residues. Germline V gene data show CDR1 as GTSNPN and CDR2 as SVGIG (reference sequence). V was clipped by 2 bases and J by 0 bases, with 8 bases between them.

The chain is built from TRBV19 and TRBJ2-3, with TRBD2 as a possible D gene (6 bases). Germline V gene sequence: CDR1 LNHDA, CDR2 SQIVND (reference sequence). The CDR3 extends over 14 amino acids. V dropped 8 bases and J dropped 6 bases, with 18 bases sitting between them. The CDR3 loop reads CASSRGSGYDTQYF. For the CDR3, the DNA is TGTGCCAGTTCACGGGGTAGCGGCTATGATACGCAGTATTTT.

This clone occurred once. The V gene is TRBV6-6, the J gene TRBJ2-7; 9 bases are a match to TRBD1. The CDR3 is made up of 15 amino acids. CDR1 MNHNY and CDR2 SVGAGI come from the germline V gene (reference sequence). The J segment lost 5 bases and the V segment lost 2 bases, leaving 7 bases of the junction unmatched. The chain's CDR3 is CASSYSRDRVHEQYF. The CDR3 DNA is TGTGCCAGCAGTTACAGCCGGGACAGGGTTCACGAGCAGTACTTC.

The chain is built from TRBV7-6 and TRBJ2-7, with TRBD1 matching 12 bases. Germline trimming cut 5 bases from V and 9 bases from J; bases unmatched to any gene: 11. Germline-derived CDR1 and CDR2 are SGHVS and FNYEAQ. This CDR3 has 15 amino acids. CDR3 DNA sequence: TGTGCCAGCAGCCCCCCCCGGGACAGGGGGCTTGTGCAGTACTTC. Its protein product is CASSPPRDRGLVQYF.

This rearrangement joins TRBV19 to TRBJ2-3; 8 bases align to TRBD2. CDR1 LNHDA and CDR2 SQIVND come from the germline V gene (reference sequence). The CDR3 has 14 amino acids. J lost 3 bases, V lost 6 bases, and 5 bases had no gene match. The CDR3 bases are TGTGCCAGTAGGGGACTAGTCTCTACAGATACGCAGTATTTT. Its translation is CASRGLVSTDTQYF.

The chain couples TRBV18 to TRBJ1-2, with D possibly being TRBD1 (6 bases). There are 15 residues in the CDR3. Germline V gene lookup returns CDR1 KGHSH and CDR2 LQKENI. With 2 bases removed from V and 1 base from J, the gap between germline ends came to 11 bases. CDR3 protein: CASSPGGGLNYGYTF. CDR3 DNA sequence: TGTGCCAGCTCACCAGGAGGGGGGCTTAACTATGGCTACACCTTC. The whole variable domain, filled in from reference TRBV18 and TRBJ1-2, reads NAGVMQNPRHLVRRRGQEARLRCSPMKGHSHVYWYRQLPEEGLKFMVYLQKENIIDESGMPKERFSAEFPKEGPSILRIQQVVRGDSAAYFCASSPGGGLNYGYTFGSGTRLTVV.

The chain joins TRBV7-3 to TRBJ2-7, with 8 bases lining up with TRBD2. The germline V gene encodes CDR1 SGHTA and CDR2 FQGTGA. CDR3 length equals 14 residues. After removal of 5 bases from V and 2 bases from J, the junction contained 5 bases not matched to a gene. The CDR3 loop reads CASSAGLGAYEQYF. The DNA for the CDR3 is TGTGCCAGCAGCGCGGGACTAGGGGCCTACGAGCAGTACTTC.

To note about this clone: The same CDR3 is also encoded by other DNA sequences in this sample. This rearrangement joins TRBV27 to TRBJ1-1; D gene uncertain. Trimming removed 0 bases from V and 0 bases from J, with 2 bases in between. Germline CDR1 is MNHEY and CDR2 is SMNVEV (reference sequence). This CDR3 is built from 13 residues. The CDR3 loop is CASSLSVNTEAFF. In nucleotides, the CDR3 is TGTGCCAGCAGTTTATCAGTGAACACTGAAGCTTTCTTT.